One and the same sample provided the 11 T cell receptor beta chains below, sequenced in a study of response to subunit inactivated influenza vaccine. MiXCR, run by TCRdb on the RT-PCR reads, gives a single entry per CDR3 protein. The top ten clones hold about 12% of a sample with 450,000 to 500,000 distinct CDR3 sequences, about a tenth of them seen once. Sequenced here: PBMCs from blood, sampled 35 to 45 days after vaccination. Every receptor here comes from a man in his fifties who received an inactivated influenza vaccine.

This clonotype was observed at least ten times. This sequence joins TRBV11-2 and TRBJ1-1, with 9 bases that match TRBD1. Germline lookup yields CDR1 SGHAT and CDR2 FQNNGV. The CDR3 runs 14 residues. With 5 bases clipped from V and 5 bases from J, the junction kept 6 bases outside the gene matches. CDR3 in amino acids: CASSPGQGWTEAFF. Here the CDR3 DNA reads TGTGCCAGCAGCCCGGGACAGGGCTGGACTGAAGCTTTCTTT. Filled out from reference TRBV11-2 and TRBJ1-1, the complete variable domain reads EAGVAQSPRYKIIEKRQSVAFWCNPISGHATLYWYQQILGQGPKLLIQFQNNGVVDDSQLPKDRFSAERLKGVDSTLKIQPAKLEDSAVYLCASSPGQGWTEAFFGQGTRLTVV.

This clonotype was observed at least ten times. CDR3 residues: CSAGEGGPTSEQYF. The DNA of the CDR3 is TGCAGCGCCGGGGAGGGGGGACCGACCTCCGAGCAGTACTTC. The chain joins TRBV29-1 to TRBJ2-7; D might be TRBD2 (7 bases). This CDR3 has 14 amino acids. Trimming took 7 bases from V and 6 from J, leaving 22 bases between them. Germline-derived CDR1 and CDR2 are SQVTM and ANQGSEA.

V is TRBV12-3 or TRBV12-4 and J is TRBJ1-5; 8 bases are shared with TRBD1. Unmatched junction bases numbered 1, after V lost 0 bases and J lost 3 bases. CDR3 length: 15 residues. As DNA, the CDR3 is TGTGCCAGCAGTTTAGCACAGGGGGACAATCAGCCCCAGCATTTT. Protein: CASSLAQGDNQPQHF.

The V and J genes are TRBV12-3 or TRBV12-4 and TRBJ2-7, with TRBD1 as a possible D gene (6 bases). The length of the CDR3 is 14 residues. Trimming shortened V by 2 bases and J by 5 bases, and 13 bases separated the two germline ends. The CDR3 reads CASSLPRGRHEQYF. CDR3 in DNA: TGTGCCAGCAGTTTACCCAGGGGCCGCCACGAGCAGTACTTC.

This clonotype has more than one count but fewer than ten. The chain uses TRBV20-1 and TRBJ1-3, with TRBD1 as a possible D gene (6 bases). The V end was cut by 0 bases, the J end by 2 bases, with 11 bases between. Germline CDR1 is DFQATT and CDR2 is SNEGSKA (reference sequence). The CDR3 totals 15 residues. The CDR3 sequence is CSARDLEGAGNTIYF. In DNA, the CDR3 is TGCAGTGCTAGAGATCTGGAGGGGGCTGGAAACACCATATATTTT.

CDR3 loop: CASSSQYYEQYF. In nucleotides, the CDR3 is TGTGCCAGCAGTTCACAATATTACGAGCAGTACTTC. The rearrangement uses TRBV7-2 and TRBJ2-7; no firm D call. Germline-derived CDR1 and CDR2 are SGHTA and FQGNSA. The CDR3 is made up of 12 amino acids. The ends were cut back, 6 bases at V and 4 bases at J, with 10 bases in the middle.

This clonotype was observed a few times. This chain connects TRBV5-4 to TRBJ2-7; D is ambiguous. V dropped 5 bases and J dropped 6 bases, with 12 bases sitting between them. The germline V gene encodes CDR1 SGHNT and CDR2 YYREEE (reference sequence). The CDR3 runs to 12 residues. CDR3: CASSSPAVEQYF. The CDR3 DNA reads TGTGCCAGCAGTTCTCCCGCGGTCGAGCAGTACTTC.

This clonotype has only a few counts. The chain links TRBV4-3 to TRBJ2-3; D not resolved. The V and J ends lost 6 bases and 1 base respectively, with 14 bases between them. Germline V lookup: CDR1 LGHNA, CDR2 YSLEER. This CDR3 is built from 15 residues. The chain's CDR3 is CASSPSSTGTDTQYF. CDR3 in DNA: TGCGCCAGCAGTCCGTCCTCCACCGGCACAGATACGCAGTATTTT.

This clonotype was seen repeatedly, ten times or more. This chain joins TRBV29-1 and TRBJ2-1, with 7 positions matching TRBD1. V lost 4 bases, J lost 3 bases, and 6 bases stayed unmatched. The CDR3 spans 14 residues. Germline CDR1 is SQVTM and CDR2 is ANQGSEA. In nucleotides, the CDR3 is TGCAGCGTTGCCGGGCAGGGGGTCTACAATGAGCAGTTCTTC. Translation: CSVAGQGVYNEQFF.

This rearrangement joins TRBV30 to TRBJ2-7; unclear D gene. CDR3 length equals 14 residues. V was pared by 0 bases and J by 4 bases, with 13 bases between. The germline CDR1 and CDR2 sequences are GTSNPN and SVGIG (reference sequence). In DNA form, the CDR3 reads TGTGCCTGGAGTGTACCCACCGGCAGTTACGAGCAGTACTTC. Translation gives CAWSVPTGSYEQYF.

The V gene is TRBV10-3, the J gene TRBJ2-1; 7 nucleotides agree with TRBD2. Germline-derived CDR1 and CDR2 are ENHRY and SYGVKD. The CDR3 totals 18 residues. J gave up 2 bases and V 2 bases, and 12 bases lay outside the gene matches. DNA for the CDR3: TGTGCCATCAGTGAGCCTATCAAAGCGGGGACCACCTACAATGAGCAGTTCTTC. Encoded protein: CAISEPIKAGTTYNEQFF.